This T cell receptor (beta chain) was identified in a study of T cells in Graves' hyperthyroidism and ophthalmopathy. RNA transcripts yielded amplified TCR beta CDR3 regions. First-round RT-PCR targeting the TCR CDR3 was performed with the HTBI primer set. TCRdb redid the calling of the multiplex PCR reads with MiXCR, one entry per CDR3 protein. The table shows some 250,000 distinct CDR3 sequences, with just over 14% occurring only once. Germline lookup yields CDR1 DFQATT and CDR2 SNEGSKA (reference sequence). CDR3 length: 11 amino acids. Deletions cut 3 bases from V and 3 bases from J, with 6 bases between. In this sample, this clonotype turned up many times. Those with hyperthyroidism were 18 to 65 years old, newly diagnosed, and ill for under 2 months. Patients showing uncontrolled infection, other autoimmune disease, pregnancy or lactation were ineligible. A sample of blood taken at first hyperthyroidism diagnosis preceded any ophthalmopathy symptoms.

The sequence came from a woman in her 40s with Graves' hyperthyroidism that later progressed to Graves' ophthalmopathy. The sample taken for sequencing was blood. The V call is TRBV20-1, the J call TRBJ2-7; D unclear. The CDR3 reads CSARESYEQYF. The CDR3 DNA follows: TGCAGTGCTAGGGAGAGCTACGAGCAGTACTTC.